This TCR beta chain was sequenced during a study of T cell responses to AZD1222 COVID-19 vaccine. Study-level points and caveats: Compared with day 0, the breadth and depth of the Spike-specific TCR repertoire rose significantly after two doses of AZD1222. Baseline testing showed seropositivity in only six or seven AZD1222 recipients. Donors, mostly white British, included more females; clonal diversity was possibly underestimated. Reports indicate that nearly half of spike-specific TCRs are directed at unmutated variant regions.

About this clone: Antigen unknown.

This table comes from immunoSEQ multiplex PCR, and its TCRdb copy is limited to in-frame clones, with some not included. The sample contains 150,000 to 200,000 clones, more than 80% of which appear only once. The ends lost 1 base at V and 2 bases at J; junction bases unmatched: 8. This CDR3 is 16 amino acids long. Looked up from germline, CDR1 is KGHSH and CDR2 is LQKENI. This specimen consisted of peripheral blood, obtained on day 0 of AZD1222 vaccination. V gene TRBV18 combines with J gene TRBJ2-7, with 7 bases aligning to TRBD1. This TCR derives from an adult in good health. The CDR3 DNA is TGTGCCAGCTCACCACTCCCGACAGGGCGGACCTACGAGCAGTACTTC. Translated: CASSPLPTGRTYEQYF.